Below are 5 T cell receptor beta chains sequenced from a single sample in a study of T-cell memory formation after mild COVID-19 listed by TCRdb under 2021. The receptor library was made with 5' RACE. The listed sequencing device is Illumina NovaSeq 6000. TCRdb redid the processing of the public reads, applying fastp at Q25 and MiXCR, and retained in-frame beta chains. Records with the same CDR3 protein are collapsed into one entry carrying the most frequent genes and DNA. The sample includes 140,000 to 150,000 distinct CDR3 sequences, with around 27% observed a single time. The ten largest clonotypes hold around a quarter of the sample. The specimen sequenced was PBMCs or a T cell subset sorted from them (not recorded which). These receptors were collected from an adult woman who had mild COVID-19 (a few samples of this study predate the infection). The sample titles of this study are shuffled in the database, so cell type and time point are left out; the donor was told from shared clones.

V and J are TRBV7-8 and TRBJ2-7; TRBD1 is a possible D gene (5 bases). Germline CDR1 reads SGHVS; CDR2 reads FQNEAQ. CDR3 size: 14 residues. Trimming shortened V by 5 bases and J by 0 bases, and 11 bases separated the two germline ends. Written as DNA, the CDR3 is TGTGCCAGCAGCGTAGGGGTTGCCTCCTACGAGCAGTACTTC. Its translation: CASSVGVASYEQYF. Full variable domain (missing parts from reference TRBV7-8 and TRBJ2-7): GAGVSQSPRYKVAKRGQDVALRCDPISGHVSLFWYQQALGQGPEFLTYFQNEAQLDKSGLPSDRFFAERPEGSVSTLKIQRTQQEDSAVYLCASSVGVASYEQYFGPGTRLTVT.

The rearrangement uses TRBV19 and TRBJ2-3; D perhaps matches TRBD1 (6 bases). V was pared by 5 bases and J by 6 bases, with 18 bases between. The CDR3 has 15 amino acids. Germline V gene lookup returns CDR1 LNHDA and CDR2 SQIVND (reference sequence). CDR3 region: CASSVQGGWSDTQYF. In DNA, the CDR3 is TGTGCCAGTAGTGTACAGGGTGGGTGGTCCGATACGCAGTATTTT.

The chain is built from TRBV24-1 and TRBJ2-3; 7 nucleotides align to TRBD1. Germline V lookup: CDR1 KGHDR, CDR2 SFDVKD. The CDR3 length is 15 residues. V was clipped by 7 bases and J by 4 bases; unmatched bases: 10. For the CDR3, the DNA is TGTGCCACCAGCGATGAAAGGGACAGCGCAGATACGCAGTATTTT. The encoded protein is CATSDERDSADTQYF.

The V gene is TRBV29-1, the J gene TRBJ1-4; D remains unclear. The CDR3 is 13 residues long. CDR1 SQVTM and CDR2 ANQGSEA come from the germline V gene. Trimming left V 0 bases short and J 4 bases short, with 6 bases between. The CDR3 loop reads CSVEEALNEKLFF. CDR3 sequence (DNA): TGCAGCGTTGAAGAGGCCCTTAATGAAAAACTGTTTTTT.

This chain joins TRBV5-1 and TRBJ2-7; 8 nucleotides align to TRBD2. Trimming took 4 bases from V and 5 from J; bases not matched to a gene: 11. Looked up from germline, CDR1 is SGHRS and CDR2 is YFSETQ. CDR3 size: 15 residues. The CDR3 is CASSPGGLATDEQYF. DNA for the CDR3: TGCGCCAGCAGCCCGGGAGGACTAGCAACCGACGAGCAGTACTTC.